Described below is a single T cell receptor beta chain sequence and its context. Generated by immunoSEQ multiplex PCR, the TCRdb table keeps only in-frame clones and is missing some. The table includes tens of thousands of clones, roughly nine tenths detected once. Patients at the Seattle site were enrolled during active infection and followed longitudinally. The data are from a study of blood T cell repertoires in COVID-19. Turning to the study itself: The study drew acute and convalescent COVID-19 samples from the United States, Italy and Spain.

Trimming took 4 bases from V and 3 from J, leaving 22 bases between them. In germline, CDR1 is MDHEN, CDR2 SYDVKM. This CDR3 has 18 amino acids. The sequence came from an older woman with COVID-19, enrolled during active disease. The sequenced material came from peripheral blood. This sequence joins TRBV28 and TRBJ2-1; D is possibly TRBD2 (5 bases). CDR3 region: CASSSGTGISLFYNEQFF. Written as DNA, the CDR3 is TGTGCCAGCAGTTCCGGTACCGGGATCTCCCTTTTCTACAATGAGCAGTTCTTC.